This entry lists 28 T cell receptor beta chains sequenced from one sample in a study of T cell responses to AZD1222 COVID-19 vaccine. Sequencing used immunoSEQ multiplex PCR; TCRdb keeps in-frame clones, though not all of them. The sample holds 80,000 to 100,000 clones; about 89% are singletons and the top ten take roughly 10%. This material consisted of peripheral blood, taken 28 days after the second AZD1222 dose. All receptors derive from an adult who received the AZD1222 COVID-19 vaccine.

Only a few counts were recorded for this clone. The genes are TRBV28 and TRBJ1-5, with TRBD1 as a possible D gene (5 bases). The CDR3 runs 13 residues. V lost 2 bases and J lost 9, with 11 bases in between. Germline values: CDR1 MDHEN, CDR2 SYDVKM. The CDR3 DNA follows: TGTGCCAGCAGTTTACCAGGGCTGAGGCCCCAGCATTTT. It codes for CASSLPGLRPQHF.

The chain carries TRBV7-2 and TRBJ2-2; D unresolved. Trimming cost V 4 bases and J 4 bases, with 7 bases left between them. The V gene's germline CDR1 is SGHTA and CDR2 FQGNSA. The CDR3 sequence is 13 residues long. The CDR3 is CASSWGPTGELFF. In DNA form, the CDR3 reads TGTGCCAGCAGCTGGGGTCCCACCGGGGAGCTGTTTTTT.

V and J are TRBV19 and TRBJ1-1; weak D call: TRBD1 (6 bases). CDR3 size: 14 residues. Trimming pared 10 bases from V and 4 bases from J, leaving 19 bases between. CDR1 and CDR2 from the germline V gene are LNHDA and SQIVND (reference sequence). The CDR3 DNA is TGTGCCACTTCAATAGGGGGGCTGGGCACTGAAGCTTTCTTT. Translation gives CATSIGGLGTEAFF.

The V call is TRBV3-1 (or the pseudogene TRBV3-2), the J call TRBJ1-6, with D unclear. Trimming removed 1 base at V and 0 bases at J, with 7 bases between. The CDR3 length is 16 residues. CDR1 and CDR2 from the germline V gene are LGHDT and YNNKEL (reference sequence). The chain's CDR3 is CASSQVWSSYNSPLHF. As DNA, the CDR3 is TGTGCCAGCAGCCAAGTCTGGAGCTCCTATAATTCACCCCTCCACTTT.

The chain employs TRBV6-5 and TRBJ1-5; unclear D gene. CDR3 length: 15 amino acids. The germline V gene has CDR1 MNHEY and CDR2 SVGAGI. Trimming removed 8 bases from V and 0 bases from J, with 14 bases in between. This CDR3 reads CASGRALYSNQPQHF. CDR3 nucleotides: TGTGCCAGCGGAAGGGCCCTTTATAGCAATCAGCCCCAGCATTTT.

The chain couples TRBV28 to TRBJ2-1; D may be TRBD2 (6 bases). CDR1 and CDR2 from the germline V gene are MDHEN and SYDVKM. The CDR3 has 15 residues. Trimming pared 7 bases from V and 6 bases from J, leaving 19 bases between. The CDR3: CASTPGGPARNEQFF. The CDR3 DNA reads TGTGCCAGCACCCCCGGGGGTCCCGCGCGCAATGAGCAGTTCTTC.

V gene TRBV5-1 combines with J gene TRBJ1-4; no clear D. With 4 bases removed from V and 8 bases from J, the gap between germline ends came to 15 bases. Germline-derived CDR1 and CDR2 are SGHRS and YFSETQ. The CDR3 is made up of 14 amino acids. The CDR3 DNA reads TGCGCCAGCAGCACCGGGAGCGGTGGGGAAAAACTGTTTTTT. Protein product: CASSTGSGGEKLFF.

Within the sample, this clone is medium-sized. This chain uses TRBV5-5 with TRBJ2-2; 14 bases match TRBD2. The CDR3 consists of 18 residues. J lost 5 bases, V lost 2 bases, and 8 bases had no gene match. CDR1 and CDR2 (germline): SGHKS, YYEKEE (reference sequence). CDR3 amino acids: CASSFSGLAGVGTGELFF. In DNA form, the CDR3 reads TGTGCCAGCAGCTTTTCGGGACTAGCGGGAGTAGGGACCGGGGAGCTGTTTTTT.

The chain is built from TRBV7-3 and TRBJ1-1; no firm D call. CDR1 and CDR2 (germline): SGHTA, FQGTGA. The CDR3 is 14 residues long. The V and J ends lost 8 bases and 1 base respectively, with 14 bases between them. CDR3 coding DNA: TGTGCCAGCTCCCTGATGGGGTGGAACACTGAAGCTTTCTTT. This translates into CASSLMGWNTEAFF. Filled out from reference TRBV7-3 and TRBJ1-1, the complete variable domain reads GAGVSQTPSNKVTEKGKYVELRCDPISGHTALYWYRQSLGQGPEFLIYFQGTGAADDSGLPNDRFFAVRPEGSVSTLKIQRTERGDSAVYLCASSLMGWNTEAFFGQGTRLTVV.

This rearrangement joins TRBV5-1 to TRBJ1-1; no clear D gene. Trimming cost V 1 base and J 0 bases, with 7 bases left between them. The CDR3 runs to 14 residues. The germline CDR1 and CDR2 sequences are SGHRS and YFSETQ. The CDR3 loop reads CASSLRIMNTEAFF. CDR3 DNA: TGCGCCAGCAGCTTGAGAATCATGAACACTGAAGCTTTCTTT.

The chain joins TRBV6-4 to TRBJ1-1; D is undetermined. This CDR3 spans 13 amino acids. The V end lost 2 bases, the J end lost 3 bases, and 7 bases lay between the germline ends. Germline assignment: CDR1 MRHNA and CDR2 SNTAGT. In DNA form, the CDR3 reads TGTGCCAGCAGTGACGACCGATACACTGAAGCTTTCTTT. Translating gives CASSDDRYTEAFF.

The V call is TRBV6-5, the J call TRBJ2-3, with D possibly TRBD2 on 5 matching bases. This CDR3 spans 15 amino acids. CDR1 is MNHEY and CDR2 is SVGAGI in the germline V gene. Trimming removed 6 bases from V and 6 bases from J, with 19 bases in between. This CDR3 is CASSPRRLGRDTQYF. For the CDR3, the DNA is TGTGCCAGCAGCCCCAGGAGGCTTGGGCGTGATACGCAGTATTTT.

The J gene is TRBJ1-1, the V gene TRBV18; perhaps TRBD1 as D (6 bases). Germline V gives CDR1 KGHSH, CDR2 LQKENI. CDR3 length: 14 amino acids. The V end lost 3 bases, the J end lost 0 bases, and 8 bases lay between the germline ends. CDR3 sequence (DNA): TGTGCCAGCTCACCTACAGGGATGAACACTGAAGCTTTCTTT. Translated, it gives CASSPTGMNTEAFF.

The CDR3 loop reads CASSLVVSRDTEAFF. CDR3 DNA: TGTGCCAGCAGCTTAGTGGTCTCGAGGGACACTGAAGCTTTCTTT. The chain has TRBV7-9 and TRBJ1-1; D is unclear. V lost 1 base to trimming and J lost 3 bases, with 12 bases between them. The germline gives CDR1 SEHNR, CDR2 FQNEAQ (reference sequence). CDR3 length: 15 amino acids.

V is TRBV18 and J is TRBJ1-2; D is ambiguous. The CDR3 is 12 amino acids. Germline lookup yields CDR1 KGHSH and CDR2 LQKENI. Between the trimmed V and J ends, which lost 3 bases and 6 bases, there was a span of 8 bases. The CDR3 DNA sequence: TGTGCCAGCTCACCGAATGGGGATGGCTACACCTTC. Its protein is CASSPNGDGYTF.

The gene calls are TRBV7-3 and TRBJ2-7; TRBD1 agrees at 7 bases. Germline loops: CDR1 SGHTA, CDR2 FQGTGA. The junction had 7 bases not matched to a gene; V was cut back by 5 bases and J by 6 bases. This CDR3 contains 13 residues. CDR3 protein: CASSPQGWSEQYF. In DNA, the CDR3 is TGTGCCAGCAGCCCACAGGGGTGGAGCGAGCAGTACTTC. Full variable domain (outside the CDR3, taken from reference TRBV7-3 and TRBJ2-7): GAGVSQTPSNKVTEKGKYVELRCDPISGHTALYWYRQSLGQGPEFLIYFQGTGAADDSGLPNDRFFAVRPEGSVSTLKIQRTERGDSAVYLCASSPQGWSEQYFGPGTRLTVT.

The chain links TRBV9 to TRBJ2-5; perhaps TRBD1 as D (5 bases). The CDR3 is made up of 16 amino acids. V lost 0 bases and J 1 base, leaving 13 bases between the germline ends. The germline gives CDR1 SGDLS, CDR2 YYNGEE. The CDR3 sequence is CASSVGAQVLQETQYF. The DNA of the CDR3 is TGTGCCAGCAGCGTAGGGGCACAGGTACTCCAAGAGACCCAGTACTTC.

This clone showed up just once. The rearrangement joins TRBV6-5 to TRBJ2-7; D is possibly TRBD1 or TRBD2 (5 bases each). From germline, CDR1 is MNHEY and CDR2 SVGAGI. The CDR3 totals 15 residues. The V end was cut by 2 bases, the J end by 7 bases, with 18 bases between. CDR3 amino acids: CASSYPPGPQYEQYF. CDR3 nucleotides: TGTGCCAGCAGTTACCCACCGGGACCCCAGTATGAGCAGTACTTC.

The chain combines TRBV29-1 with TRBJ1-2; D is ambiguous. The germline CDR1 and CDR2 sequences are SQVTM and ANQGSEA. CDR3 size: 10 residues. V gave up 3 bases and J gave up 4 bases, with 3 bases separating them. CDR3 protein: CSVEGYGYTF. The CDR3 DNA follows: TGCAGCGTTGAGGGCTATGGCTACACCTTC.

The chain has TRBV28 and TRBJ1-5; TRBD1 matches 11 bases. Germline values: CDR1 MDHEN, CDR2 SYDVKM. V dropped 6 bases and J dropped 8; count of bases not matched to a gene: 6. This CDR3 contains 14 residues. The CDR3 bases are TGTGCCAGCAGCAGTGGGACAGGGGGTGAGCCCCAGCATTTT. It translates to CASSSGTGGEPQHF.

The rearrangement joins TRBV5-8 to TRBJ1-4; D possibly corresponds to TRBD1 (5 bases). CDR1 SGHTS and CDR2 YDEGEE come from the germline V gene. Trimming stripped 0 bases from V and 4 bases from J, with 10 bases between. The CDR3 extends over 15 amino acids. The CDR3 nucleotides read TGTGCCAGCAGCTTGGTCGGGGCCCATAATGAAAAACTGTTTTTT. This gives the protein CASSLVGAHNEKLFF. The full variable domain, completed using reference TRBV5-8 and TRBJ1-4, is EAGVTQSPTHLIKTRGQQATLRCSPISGHTSVYWYQQALGLGLQFLLWYDEGEERNRGNFPPRFSGRQFPNYSSELNVNALELEDSALYLCASSLVGAHNEKLFFGSGTQLSVL.

The chain is built from TRBV18 and TRBJ1-2; 8 positions agree with TRBD1. J gave up 4 bases and V 3 bases, and 4 bases lay outside the gene matches. The CDR3 has 14 residues. Germline V gives CDR1 KGHSH, CDR2 LQKENI. The DNA of the CDR3 is TGTGCCAGCTCACCCAGGACAGGGAGCTATGGCTACACCTTC. Translated, it gives CASSPRTGSYGYTF.

The genes are TRBV12-3 or TRBV12-4 and TRBJ2-4, with 9 positions matching TRBD1. The junction had 5 bases not matched to a gene; V was cut back by 6 bases and J by 8 bases. The CDR3 has 13 residues. The CDR3 region is CASRGTGRDIQYF. CDR3 DNA sequence: TGTGCCAGCAGAGGGACAGGGAGGGACATTCAGTACTTC.

In this sample, this clone turned up once. The genes are TRBV6-5 and TRBJ1-5; no clear D gene. This CDR3 is built from 14 residues. Trimming removed 2 bases at V and 3 bases at J, with 8 bases between. CDR1 and CDR2 (germline): MNHEY, SVGAGI. The CDR3 region is CASSYARVNQPQHF. Written as DNA, the CDR3 is TGTGCCAGCAGTTACGCCCGGGTCAATCAGCCCCAGCATTTT.

J is TRBJ2-1 and V is TRBV2; TRBD1 is a possible D gene (5 bases). The CDR3 extends over 14 amino acids. V lost 2 bases, J lost 9 bases, and 14 bases lay in between. Germline CDR1 and CDR2: SNHLY and FYNNEI. CDR3 sequence reads: CASSEKGIVAEQFF. The CDR3 region has the DNA TGTGCCAGCAGTGAAAAGGGGATCGTTGCTGAGCAGTTCTTC.

V usage is TRBV18 and J usage is TRBJ1-3; perhaps TRBD1 as D (5 bases). This CDR3 region has 16 residues. CDR1 is KGHSH, CDR2 LQKENI, per germline. V was clipped by 2 bases and J by 1 base, with 12 bases between them. CDR3 amino acids: CASSPGAAGSGNTIYF. The CDR3 region has the DNA TGTGCCAGCTCACCAGGAGCTGCAGGGTCTGGAAACACCATATATTTT.

The chain carries TRBV6-5 and TRBJ1-5; D perhaps matches TRBD1 (6 bases). There are 16 residues in the CDR3. CDR1 MNHEY and CDR2 SVGAGI come from the germline V gene. V was pared by 0 bases and J by 5 bases, with 14 bases between. CDR3 nucleotides: TGTGCCAGCAGTTACTCGGGGGGGGCTCTGGATCAGCCCCAGCATTTT. Amino acids: CASSYSGGALDQPQHF.

The rearrangement uses TRBV6-5 and TRBJ1-2; D ambiguous. Germline CDR1 reads MNHEY; CDR2 reads SVGAGI. The CDR3 is made up of 13 amino acids. V shed 0 bases and J shed 5 bases, with 7 bases lying between them. CDR3 nucleotides: TGTGCCAGCAGTTACTCGACTGGGTATGGCTACACCTTC. This encodes CASSYSTGYGYTF.